The clone carrying this T cell receptor beta chain came up a few times. Antigen: not known. The data originate from a study of cytomegalovirus exposure and HLA in healthy donors. In the PCR, 60 Vbeta and 13 Jbeta primers were used. Authors' methods: As a later analysis found, there were about 80 million unique TCR beta chains, of which some 9.9 million were shared. The data were produced by immunoSEQ multiplex PCR, yet TCRdb's version contains in-frame clones alone and is incomplete. V, J and clone size derive from that table, while D and trimming were established from the DNA sequence. This sample yields 90,000 to 110,000 clones, of which around 15% are seen a single time; around 0.9% belongs to the top ten. Whole-study findings and limits: Roughly uniform sequencing depth across donors was assumed, possibly incorrectly.

In germline, CDR1 is MRHNA, CDR2 SNTAGT. V lost 4 bases to trimming and J lost 4 bases, with 13 bases between them. The CDR3 contains 14 residues. Healthy donors of bone marrow made up the group. This TCR was sampled from a female donor in good health and CMV-seronegative. The sequenced sample was PBMCs. This chain connects TRBV6-4 to TRBJ1-1, with a tentative D call TRBD1 (6 bases). CDR3 bases: TGTGCCAGCAGTGTCAACAGGGAGAGCACTGAAGCTTTCTTT. It yields the protein CASSVNRESTEAFF.